This T cell receptor beta chain was captured in a study of cytomegalovirus exposure and HLA in healthy donors. Study-wide results and caveats: An apparent linkage of common viral pathogens to several of the most significant clusters emerged in a later analysis.

With 4 bases clipped from V and 3 bases from J, the junction kept 3 bases outside the gene matches. The CDR3 sequence is 14 residues long. The V gene's germline CDR1 is MNHNS and CDR2 SASEGT. PCR employed 60 Vbeta and 13 Jbeta primers. Only in-frame clones appear in the TCRdb table, and some are missing; sequencing was by immunoSEQ multiplex PCR. The sample lists 250,000 or so clones, about nine tenths occurring once. This clone was seen a single time. Antigen specificity is unknown. The receptor comes from a girl aged 2-10 years in good health and CMV-seronegative. Material for sequencing was PBMCs. The rearrangement joins TRBV6-1 to TRBJ1-5, with TRBD1 matching over 7 bases. The CDR3 bases are TGTGCCAGCAGTGGACAGGGTTACAATCAGCCCCAGCATTTT. As protein: CASSGQGYNQPQHF.